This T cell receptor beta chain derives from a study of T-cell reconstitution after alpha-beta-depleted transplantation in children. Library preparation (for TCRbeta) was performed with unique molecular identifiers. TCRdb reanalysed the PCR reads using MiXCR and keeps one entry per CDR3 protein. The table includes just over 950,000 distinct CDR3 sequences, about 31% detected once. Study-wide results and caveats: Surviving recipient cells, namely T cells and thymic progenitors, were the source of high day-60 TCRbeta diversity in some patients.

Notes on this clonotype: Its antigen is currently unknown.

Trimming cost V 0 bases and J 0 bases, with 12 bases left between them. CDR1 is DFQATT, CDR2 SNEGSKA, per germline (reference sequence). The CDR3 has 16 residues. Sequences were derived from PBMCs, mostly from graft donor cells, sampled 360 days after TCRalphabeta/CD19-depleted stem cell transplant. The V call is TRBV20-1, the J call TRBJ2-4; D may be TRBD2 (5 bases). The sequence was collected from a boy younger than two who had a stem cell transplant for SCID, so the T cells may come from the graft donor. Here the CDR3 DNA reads TGCAGTGCTAGAGATGTATCTGGGAGAGCCAAAAACATTCAGTACTTC. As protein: CSARDVSGRAKNIQYF.